What follows are 11 T cell receptor beta chains derived from one specimen sequenced in a study of blood T cell repertoires in COVID-19. Some clones are missing from TCRdb's copy, which holds only in-frame ones; the method was immunoSEQ multiplex PCR. The sample shows approximately 100,000 clones, 92% of them seen only once. The sequencing input was peripheral blood. Receptors originate from a middle-aged man with active COVID-19.

The chain employs TRBV2 and TRBJ1-2; possibly TRBD1 for D (5 bases). CDR1 is SNHLY and CDR2 is FYNNEI in the germline V gene. Trimming left V 3 bases short and J 2 bases short, with 10 bases between. CDR3 length: 14 amino acids. CDR3 protein: CASSDGNRNYGYTF. CDR3 nucleotide sequence: TGTGCCAGCAGTGATGGAAACAGGAACTATGGCTACACCTTC.

The chain carries TRBV28 and TRBJ1-5, with D possibly being TRBD1 (5 bases). The ends were cut back, 6 bases at V and 0 bases at J, with 15 bases in the middle. The CDR3 covers 16 residues. Per germline, CDR1 MDHEN and CDR2 SYDVKM. For the CDR3, the DNA is TGTGCCAGCAGGGTGCAAGGACACGGTAGCAATCAGCCCCAGCATTTT. Amino acid sequence: CASRVQGHGSNQPQHF.

This chain links TRBV28 with TRBJ2-1; TRBD2 agrees at 10 bases. Germline loops: CDR1 MDHEN, CDR2 SYDVKM. V shed 2 bases, J shed 9 bases, and the junction held 10 bases outside the gene matches. The CDR3 spans 16 residues. CDR3 region: CASSLLWTSGRSEQFF. In nucleotides, the CDR3 is TGTGCCAGCAGTTTACTGTGGACTAGCGGACGGAGTGAGCAGTTCTTC. The full variable domain, in which reference TRBV28 and TRBJ2-1 provide the parts outside the CDR3, is DVKVTQSSRYLVKRTGEKVFLECVQDMDHENMFWYRQDPGLGLRLIYFSYDVKMKEKGDIPEGYSVSREKKERFSLILESASTNQTSMYLCASSLLWTSGRSEQFFGPGTRLTVL.

The rearrangement uses TRBV4-2 and TRBJ2-3, with D tentatively TRBD2 (5 bases). This CDR3 spans 14 amino acids. Germline-derived CDR1 and CDR2 are LGHNA and YNFKEQ. Trimming pared 0 bases from V and 4 bases from J, leaving 8 bases between. CDR3 protein: CASSQDTRADTQYF. Here the CDR3 DNA reads TGTGCCAGCAGCCAAGATACTAGAGCAGATACGCAGTATTTT.

A remark on this clone: This sample includes further DNA sequences coding for the same CDR3. The CDR3 nucleotides read TGTGCCAGCAGTCCTACTAGCGGGAGCTACAATGAGCAGTTCTTC. Protein product: CASSPTSGSYNEQFF. The rearrangement joins TRBV3-1 (or the pseudogene TRBV3-2) to TRBJ2-1, with 11 bases matching TRBD2. The CDR3 is 15 amino acids. After removal of 6 bases from V and 3 bases from J, the junction contained 4 bases not matched to a gene. Germline CDR1 reads LGHDT; CDR2 reads YNNKEL (reference sequence).

The V call is TRBV4-1, the J call TRBJ1-1; D call uncertain. Deletions cut 3 bases from V and 5 bases from J, with 13 bases between. Looked up from germline, CDR1 is MGHRA and CDR2 is YSYEKL. CDR3 length: 14 amino acids. CDR3 nucleotides: TGCGCCAGCAGCCATCCCCTCCTGAGGACTGAAGCTTTCTTT. It encodes CASSHPLLRTEAFF.

This clone was found once. The genes are TRBV15 and TRBJ2-6; D is undetermined. The CDR3 runs to 15 residues. Germline CDR1 and CDR2: LNHNV and YYDKDF (reference sequence). Trimming cost V 2 bases and J 1 base, with 6 bases left between them. This CDR3 reads CATSRLESGANVLTF. The CDR3 DNA reads TGTGCCACCAGCAGATTAGAATCTGGGGCCAACGTCCTGACTTTC.

The chain combines TRBV3-1 (or the pseudogene TRBV3-2) with TRBJ1-6, with a possible D match to TRBD1 (6 bases). This CDR3 is 15 amino acids long. Germline V CDR1 and CDR2: LGHDT, YNNKEL (reference sequence). Trimming left V 1 base short and J 9 bases short, with 13 bases between. The CDR3 spells CASSQGEGDGSPLHF. As DNA, the CDR3 is TGTGCCAGCAGCCAAGGCGAGGGGGACGGTTCACCCCTCCACTTT.

The V and J genes are TRBV30 and TRBJ2-1, with no clear D. Germline loops: CDR1 GTSNPN, CDR2 SVGIG (reference sequence). Trimming pared 4 bases from V and 8 bases from J, leaving 18 bases between. The CDR3 length is 14 residues. CDR3 amino acids: CAWTIRPLGDEQFF. The CDR3 nucleotides read TGTGCCTGGACCATCCGGCCCCTTGGAGATGAGCAGTTCTTC.

This CDR3 reads CASSFWGRSYEQYF. DNA for the CDR3: TGTGCCAGCAGTTTCTGGGGCCGGTCGTACGAGCAGTACTTC. The chain combines TRBV27 with TRBJ2-7, with a tentative D call TRBD1 (5 bases). The CDR3 sequence is 14 residues long. V was pared by 3 bases and J by 4 bases, with 13 bases between. CDR1 and CDR2 (germline): MNHEY, SMNVEV (reference sequence).

CDR3 sequence (DNA): TGTGCCAGTAGGGGCCAGGGGAGTCCCGGGGACACCGGGGAGCTGTTTTTT. This encodes CASRGQGSPGDTGELFF. The chain employs TRBV19 and TRBJ2-2, with a tentative D call TRBD1 (6 bases). This CDR3 has 17 residues. CDR1 and CDR2 (germline): LNHDA, SQIVND (reference sequence). V lost 6 bases and J 3 bases, leaving 20 bases between the germline ends.